This T cell receptor (beta chain) was identified in a study of OX40 agonist ivuxolimab in advanced cancers. Study-wide results and limits: Those patients achieving a partial response at 0.1-3.0 mg/kg showed among the lowest clonal expansion.

V lost 4 bases and J lost 4; bases outside the gene matches: 4. Germline loops: CDR1 GTSNPN, CDR2 SVGIG (reference sequence). This CDR3 has 14 residues. This clone rates as medium-sized. Its antigen is as yet unknown. Data came from immunoSEQ multiplex PCR; TCRdb stores just in-frame clones and leaves some out. The table shows fewer than 18,000 clones, with 70% to 75% occurring only once. The chain is built from TRBV30 and TRBJ1-1; TRBD1 matches at 12 bases. Sequencing was performed on CD4+ or CD8+ T cells sorted from blood, taken in a trial of the OX40 agonist ivuxolimab. The sequence derives from an adult with an advanced solid tumor such as melanoma, head and neck, liver or kidney cancer. As DNA, the CDR3 is TGTGCCTGGAACCCGGGACAGGGGGCCACTGAAGCTTTCTTT. Encoded protein: CAWNPGQGATEAFF.